Below, 29 T cell receptor beta chains from the same sample are listed, as sequenced in a study of T cell responses to AZD1222 COVID-19 vaccine. Produced via immunoSEQ multiplex PCR; TCRdb's table is partial and in-frame only. Of about 84,000 clones detected, approximately 85% appear once; the ten largest clones hold about an eighth. The sample consisted of peripheral blood, taken 28 days after the second AZD1222 dose. These receptor sequences come from an adult who received the AZD1222 COVID-19 vaccine.

This chain links TRBV20-1 with TRBJ1-6; D ambiguous. Germline assignment: CDR1 DFQATT and CDR2 SNEGSKA (reference sequence). CDR3 length equals 14 residues. V was trimmed by 6 bases and J by 7 bases, leaving 16 bases between them. The CDR3 protein is CSASSEMWNSPLHF. CDR3 in DNA: TGCAGTGCCAGTTCGGAAATGTGGAATTCACCCCTCCACTTT.

The V call is TRBV9, the J call TRBJ1-4, with 8 positions matching TRBD1. There are 19 residues in the CDR3. Germline lookup yields CDR1 SGDLS and CDR2 YYNGEE. V shed 3 bases, J shed 8 bases, and the junction held 21 bases outside the gene matches. In DNA, the CDR3 is TGTGCCAGCAGCGGAGGGACAGGCGAAATTTGGGGTAGAGCCGAAAAACTGTTTTTT. This gives the protein CASSGGTGEIWGRAEKLFF.

This clone ranks as medium-sized (0.01 to 0.1%). The J gene is TRBJ2-5, the V gene TRBV12-3 or TRBV12-4; the D gene is possibly TRBD2 (5 bases). V was shortened by 3 bases and J by 5 bases, with 10 bases between the two germline ends. The CDR3 is made up of 13 amino acids. The CDR3 DNA reads as TGTGCCAGCAGTTTCCCCGAGGGCGAGACCCAGTACTTC. It specifies CASSFPEGETQYF.

The V gene is TRBV4-3, the J gene TRBJ2-2, with no clear D. This CDR3 has 15 residues. Trimming took off 0 bases at V and 0 bases at J, with 5 bases between the two ends. Germline-derived CDR1 and CDR2 are LGHNA and YSLEER. The CDR3 DNA sequence: TGCGCCAGCAGCCAAGAACCAGCGAACACCGGGGAGCTGTTTTTT. Translation: CASSQEPANTGELFF.

The chain combines TRBV3-1 (or the pseudogene TRBV3-2) with TRBJ1-1, with TRBD1 matching over 7 bases. Germline trimming cut 4 bases from V and 1 base from J; bases unmatched to any gene: 3. This CDR3 region has 14 residues. Germline-derived CDR1 and CDR2 are LGHDT and YNNKEL (reference sequence). The CDR3, as DNA: TGTGCCAGCAGCCTCGGGACAGCGAACACTGAAGCTTTCTTT. It translates to CASSLGTANTEAFF.

The chain links TRBV11-3 to TRBJ2-1; no reliable D call. The CDR3 sequence is 12 residues long. Between the trimmed V and J ends, which lost 5 bases and 8 bases, there was a span of 10 bases. The germline gives CDR1 SGHNT, CDR2 YENEEA. The CDR3 DNA reads TGTGCCAGCAGCCAGCAGCTGGATGAGCAGTTCTTC. The encoded protein is CASSQQLDEQFF.

This clone was counted once. This rearrangement joins TRBV5-1 to TRBJ1-2; D is perhaps TRBD1 (5 bases). CDR3 length: 14 residues. Deletions cut 4 bases from V and 8 bases from J, with 18 bases between. The germline V gene encodes CDR1 SGHRS and CDR2 YFSETQ. The DNA of the CDR3 is TGCGCCAGCAGCCAGGGTTTAACTTCGGGGGGCTACACCTTC. This gives the protein CASSQGLTSGGYTF.

The gene calls are TRBV2 and TRBJ2-3; 9 positions agree with TRBD2. Germline V CDR1 and CDR2: SNHLY, FYNNEI. The CDR3 is 16 amino acids. V trimming: 10 bases; J trimming: 5 bases; junction bases outside the gene matches: 16. CDR3 sequence (DNA): TGTGCCAACCGCGAATCGGCTAGCGGGATCGGAGATACGCAGTATTTT. Translation gives CANRESASGIGDTQYF.

The V gene is TRBV19, the J gene TRBJ1-4; 7 positions agree with TRBD1. J was trimmed by 5 bases and V by 10 bases; bases with no gene match: 10. This CDR3 spans 14 amino acids. CDR1 and CDR2 from the germline V gene are LNHDA and SQIVND (reference sequence). The CDR3 DNA reads as TGTGCCACGAGACCGGGACAGACAAATGAAAAACTGTTTTTT. Translation: CATRPGQTNEKLFF.

The gene calls are TRBV27 and TRBJ2-2; 10 nucleotides match TRBD2. V dropped 3 bases and J dropped 3; count of bases not matched to a gene: 10. Germline assignment: CDR1 MNHEY and CDR2 SMNVEV (reference sequence). The length of the CDR3 is 18 residues. The CDR3 DNA is TGTGCCAGCAGTTTGGGGAGAGTAGCGGGAGGTTACACCGGGGAGCTGTTTTTT. Translation: CASSLGRVAGGYTGELFF.

The chain is built from TRBV3-1 (or the pseudogene TRBV3-2) and TRBJ2-7; unclear D gene. Germline loops: CDR1 LGHDT, CDR2 YNNKEL (reference sequence). V lost 1 base, J lost 7 bases, and 8 bases lay in between. The CDR3 consists of 12 residues. DNA for the CDR3: TGTGCCAGCAGCCAAGCGCGCGGAGAGCAGTACTTC. This translates into CASSQARGEQYF.

This clone was found a few times. The V call is TRBV7-2, the J call TRBJ1-5; D unresolved. Trimming cost V 3 bases and J 2 bases, with 11 bases left between them. The CDR3 has 15 residues. The germline V gene has CDR1 SGHTA and CDR2 FQGNSA. The CDR3 DNA reads TGTGCCAGCAGCTTCTATCGGGATGGCAATCAGCCCCAGCATTTT. Protein: CASSFYRDGNQPQHF.

This chain joins TRBV29-1 and TRBJ1-3, with 12 bases aligning to TRBD1. V shed 1 base and J 7 bases; nucleotides not matched to a gene: 5. The CDR3 runs to 15 residues. In germline, CDR1 is SQVTM, CDR2 ANQGSEA. CDR3 protein: CSVEGRDRGRNTIYF. The CDR3 bases are TGCAGCGTTGAAGGCCGGGACAGGGGGCGGAACACCATATATTTT.

The chain combines TRBV28 with TRBJ1-6; D unclear. Looked up from germline, CDR1 is MDHEN and CDR2 is SYDVKM. The CDR3 spans 13 residues. Trimming took off 7 bases at V and 5 bases at J, with 9 bases between the two ends. CDR3 protein: CASTSLNNSPLHF. For the CDR3, the DNA is TGTGCCAGCACAAGTCTGAATAATTCACCCCTCCACTTT.

CDR3 loop: CASSRDRSTEAFF. CDR3 sequence (DNA): TGTGCCAGCAGCCGAGACAGGAGCACTGAAGCTTTCTTT. The V gene is TRBV14, the J gene TRBJ1-1, with D tentatively TRBD1 (6 bases). Germline V gene data show CDR1 as SGHDN and CDR2 as FVKESK. V gave up 4 bases and J gave up 4 bases, with 10 bases separating them. The CDR3 spans 13 residues.

This chain joins TRBV6-2 or TRBV6-3 and TRBJ1-1, with D unresolved. The CDR3 covers 13 residues. Germline CDR1 MNHEY, CDR2 SVGEGT. The V end was cut by 2 bases, the J end by 11 bases, with 15 bases between. Here the CDR3 DNA reads TGTGCCAGCAGTTACACTACGGCCGGTTTTGCTTTCTTT. Protein: CASSYTTAGFAFF.

The V call is TRBV5-6, the J call TRBJ2-5, with D possibly being TRBD1 (5 bases). The V and J ends lost 1 base and 3 bases respectively, with 10 bases between them. The CDR3 extends over 14 amino acids. Germline loops: CDR1 SGHDT, CDR2 YYEEEE. CDR3 coding DNA: TGTGCCAGCAGCTTGCAGGCCAGGGAAGAGACCCAGTACTTC. This encodes CASSLQAREETQYF. The full variable domain, with the rest looked up from reference TRBV5-6 and TRBJ2-5, is DAGVTQSPTHLIKTRGQQVTLRCSPKSGHDTVSWYQQALGQGPQFIFQYYEEEERQRGNFPDRFSGHQFPNYSSELNVNALLLGDSALYLCASSLQAREETQYFGPGTRLLVL.

The chain couples TRBV5-5 to TRBJ1-5; 7 nucleotides match TRBD1. CDR3 length: 17 residues. V was pared by 3 bases and J by 0 bases, with 9 bases of the junction left unmatched. From germline, CDR1 is SGHKS and CDR2 YYEKEE (reference sequence). The CDR3 region is CASSWGDSLYSNQPQHF. The CDR3, as DNA: TGTGCCAGCAGCTGGGGGGACAGCCTCTATAGCAATCAGCCCCAGCATTTT.

The gene calls are TRBV7-8 and TRBJ2-2; TRBD2 is a possible D gene (5 bases). Looked up from germline, CDR1 is SGHVS and CDR2 is FQNEAQ. V lost 5 bases and J 6 bases, leaving 22 bases between the germline ends. CDR3 length equals 17 residues. CDR3 loop: CASSPRTLANGAGELFF. As DNA, the CDR3 is TGTGCCAGCAGCCCCCGGACTCTAGCAAACGGCGCCGGGGAGCTGTTTTTT.

The V call is TRBV5-1, the J call TRBJ1-2, with 7 bases lining up with TRBD1. The CDR3 runs to 15 residues. V dropped 2 bases and J dropped 5; count of bases not matched to a gene: 9. The germline CDR1 and CDR2 sequences are SGHRS and YFSETQ. The CDR3 DNA follows: TGCGCCAGCAGCTTAGATGGGACAGTGCCTTATGGCTACACCTTC. It is translated as CASSLDGTVPYGYTF.

The chain is built from TRBV28 and TRBJ1-3, with TRBD1 identical over 7 bases. There are 15 residues in the CDR3. With V trimmed by 8 bases and J by 4 bases, 11 bases remained unmatched. Germline assignment: CDR1 MDHEN and CDR2 SYDVKM. The CDR3 DNA sequence: TGTGCCAGCTACAACAGGGGAGAAGGAGGAAACACCATATATTTT. It is translated as CASYNRGEGGNTIYF.

The chain combines TRBV15 with TRBJ2-5; TRBD2 matches 9 bases. V was clipped by 9 bases and J by 4 bases; unmatched bases: 12. This CDR3 region has 15 residues. CDR1 and CDR2 (germline): LNHNV, YYDKDF (reference sequence). Here the CDR3 reads CATVPRGGAGETQYF. CDR3 DNA sequence: TGTGCCACAGTGCCCCGCGGGGGGGCGGGAGAGACCCAGTACTTC.

The chain combines TRBV6-2 or TRBV6-3 with TRBJ2-7; TRBD2 agrees at 12 bases. The germline gives CDR1 MNHEY, CDR2 SVGEGT. The CDR3 is made up of 15 amino acids. Trimming took 5 bases from V and 3 from J; bases not matched to a gene: 5. CDR3 amino acids: CASSDGTSGFYEQYF. In DNA, the CDR3 is TGTGCCAGCAGTGACGGGACTAGCGGGTTCTACGAGCAGTACTTC.

The V gene is TRBV24-1, the J gene TRBJ2-2; TRBD1 aligns across 12 bases. CDR1 and CDR2 (germline): KGHDR, SFDVKD. CDR3 length equals 17 residues. Trimming took 2 bases from V and 11 from J; bases not matched to a gene: 11. The CDR3 region has the DNA TGTGCCACCAGTGATTCCCAGCCGGGACAGGGGGCCCGAGAGCTGTTTTTT. Encoded protein: CATSDSQPGQGARELFF.

The rearrangement links TRBV12-3 or TRBV12-4 to TRBJ1-2; no clear D gene. CDR3 size: 12 residues. V lost 3 bases and J lost 4, with 6 bases in between. CDR3 nucleotides: TGTGCCAGCAGTTTGGGGAGCTATGGCTACACCTTC. Amino acid sequence: CASSLGSYGYTF.

The rearrangement uses TRBV6-2 or TRBV6-3 and TRBJ1-1, with D maybe TRBD1 (6 bases). This CDR3 has 16 residues. The V gene lost 0 bases and the J gene lost 1 base, with 12 bases spanning the gap. CDR1 is MNHEY and CDR2 is SVGEGT in the germline V gene. The CDR3 bases are TGTGCCAGCAGTTACTCATCGGGGGCACGGAACACTGAAGCTTTCTTT. Residues: CASSYSSGARNTEAFF.

The chain recombines TRBV9 with TRBJ2-2; 8 nucleotides line up with TRBD1. Germline loops: CDR1 SGDLS, CDR2 YYNGEE. There are 17 residues in the CDR3. Trimming removed 3 bases from V and 3 bases from J; junction bases left unmatched: 10. Here the CDR3 DNA reads TGTGCCAGCAGCGCCCCTACGACAGGGGCGGACACCGGGGAGCTGTTTTTT. Amino acid sequence: CASSAPTTGADTGELFF.

This rearrangement joins TRBV19 to TRBJ1-6; tentative D call: TRBD1 (6 bases). Trimming left V 10 bases short and J 5 bases short, with 12 bases between. The germline CDR1 and CDR2 sequences are LNHDA and SQIVND (reference sequence). CDR3 length: 13 amino acids. The CDR3 here is CATKTGHNSPLHF. CDR3 coding DNA: TGTGCCACTAAGACAGGCCATAATTCACCCCTCCACTTT.

In its sample, this clone was seen once. The chain has TRBV5-4 and TRBJ1-4, with D possibly TRBD1 on 6 matching bases. Trimming took 3 bases from V and 4 from J, leaving 13 bases between them. The CDR3 consists of 15 residues. Germline CDR1 reads SGHNT; CDR2 reads YYREEE (reference sequence). The DNA for the CDR3 is TGTGCCAGCAGCTGGCAGGACAGCGGTAATGAAAAACTGTTTTTT. Residues: CASSWQDSGNEKLFF.